A single sample is the source of the 30 T cell receptor beta chains below, sequenced in a study of blood T cell repertoires in COVID-19. The table came from immunoSEQ multiplex PCR; TCRdb's copy has only in-frame clones and leaves some out. This sample yields 200,000 or so clones, of which approximately 85% are seen a single time; 4% to 6% belongs to the top ten. Sequenced input: peripheral blood. The source is a woman in her 70s with active or convalescent COVID-19.

This rearrangement joins TRBV15 to TRBJ2-1; 12 positions match TRBD1. This CDR3 is built from 17 residues. Looked up from germline, CDR1 is LNHNV and CDR2 is YYDKDF (reference sequence). The ends lost 1 base at V and 8 bases at J; junction bases unmatched: 9. Here the CDR3 DNA reads TGTGCCACCAGCAGAGGGGACAGGGGGCGAGCCGGGGATGAGCAGTTCTTC. Encoded protein: CATSRGDRGRAGDEQFF.

This clone was detected only once. The DNA of the CDR3 is TGTGCCAGCTCACCCCCAGGGGCTTCAGGAAACACCATATATTTT. Translating gives CASSPPGASGNTIYF. The rearrangement uses TRBV18 and TRBJ1-3; the D gene is possibly TRBD1 (6 bases). The CDR3 has 15 amino acids. Germline assignment: CDR1 KGHSH and CDR2 LQKENI. The V end was cut by 3 bases, the J end by 4 bases, with 13 bases between.

This chain joins TRBV15 and TRBJ1-2, with TRBD1 matching 8 bases. The CDR3 extends over 13 amino acids. Germline CDR1 LNHNV, CDR2 YYDKDF (reference sequence). The V gene end was trimmed by 9 bases and the J gene end by 7 bases; junction bases not matched to a gene: 10. DNA for the CDR3: TGTGCCACAAGACAGGGGAGCGGGTTTGGCTACACCTTC. Translation: CATRQGSGFGYTF.

J is TRBJ2-5 and V is TRBV6-6; 7 bases map to TRBD1. The CDR3 contains 14 residues. Unmatched junction bases numbered 5, after V lost 5 bases and J lost 2 bases. CDR1 and CDR2 from the germline V gene are MNHNY and SVGAGI (reference sequence). CDR3 DNA: TGTGCCAGCAGTAGCGACAGGGTACAAGAGACCCAGTACTTC. This codes for CASSSDRVQETQYF.

A few counts support this clone. The chain joins TRBV27 to TRBJ1-5, with D tentatively TRBD1 (6 bases). V lost 4 bases, J lost 5 bases, and 12 bases lay in between. CDR1 is MNHEY, CDR2 SMNVEV, per germline (reference sequence). This CDR3 is 14 amino acids long. CDR3 nucleotide sequence: TGTGCCAGCAGTTCCTCACAGGGTTATCAGCCCCAGCATTTT. This codes for CASSSSQGYQPQHF.

Only a few counts were recorded for this clone. The chain links TRBV3-1 (or the pseudogene TRBV3-2) to TRBJ2-5, with a weak D call TRBD2 (5 bases). The V end was cut by 0 bases, the J end by 5 bases, with 22 bases between. Germline V lookup: CDR1 LGHDT, CDR2 YNNKEL (reference sequence). This CDR3 is built from 18 residues. CDR3 sequence (DNA): TGTGCCAGCAGCCAAGATAGGCGGGTCTCGGTGCTGTCGGAGACCCAGTACTTC. Translation: CASSQDRRVSVLSETQYF.

The J gene is TRBJ2-7, the V gene TRBV5-1, with 10 bases identical to TRBD1. The germline CDR1 and CDR2 sequences are SGHRS and YFSETQ. CDR3 length equals 16 residues. V trimming: 0 bases; J trimming: 2 bases; junction bases outside the gene matches: 5. The CDR3 region is CASSLGIGTGAYEQYF. The CDR3 DNA reads as TGCGCCAGCAGCTTGGGTATCGGGACAGGGGCCTACGAGCAGTACTTC.

The chain uses TRBV5-1 and TRBJ1-2; TRBD1 aligns across 10 bases. Per the germline V gene, CDR1 is SGHRS and CDR2 is YFSETQ. The CDR3 length is 15 residues. J lost 2 bases, V lost 5 bases, and 6 bases had no gene match. The CDR3 DNA reads as TGCGCCAGCAGTTCCGGGACAGGGGAAAACTATGGCTACACCTTC. Its protein is CASSSGTGENYGYTF.

This clone turned up a few times. The chain joins TRBV27 to TRBJ2-7; TRBD1 agrees at 9 bases. Per the germline V gene, CDR1 is MNHEY and CDR2 is SMNVEV (reference sequence). V was clipped by 3 bases and J by 3 bases; unmatched bases: 6. CDR3 length equals 15 residues. Here the CDR3 DNA reads TGTGCCAGCAGTTTGGGACAGGGAAAACTCTACGAGCAGTACTTC. Translation: CASSLGQGKLYEQYF.

The V and J genes are TRBV4-1 and TRBJ1-1, with a possible D match to TRBD1 (5 bases). This CDR3 spans 12 amino acids. Germline assignment: CDR1 MGHRA and CDR2 YSYEKL. Trimming cost V 6 bases and J 3 bases, with 8 bases left between them. CDR3 nucleotides: TGCGCCAGCAGTGACAGATACACTGAAGCTTTCTTT. Translation gives CASSDRYTEAFF.

The chain links TRBV7-9 to TRBJ2-5, with unresolved D. The ends were cut back, 0 bases at V and 0 bases at J, with 5 bases in the middle. The length of the CDR3 is 14 residues. Germline V CDR1 and CDR2: SEHNR, FQNEAQ (reference sequence). CDR3 DNA sequence: TGTGCCAGCAGCTTAGCTCCTAACCAAGAGACCCAGTACTTC. Translated, it gives CASSLAPNQETQYF.

This chain uses TRBV12-3 or TRBV12-4 with TRBJ1-5, with 7 bases aligning to TRBD1. This CDR3 is built from 12 residues. Trimming cost V 4 bases and J 9 bases; bases outside gene matches: 3. In DNA form, the CDR3 reads TGTGCCAGCAGTTCGAACAGGGGGCCCCAGCATTTT. Translation gives CASSSNRGPQHF.

J is TRBJ2-3 and V is TRBV2, with a possible D match to TRBD1 (5 bases). The length of the CDR3 is 14 residues. Germline V gene lookup returns CDR1 SNHLY and CDR2 FYNNEI. The V and J ends lost 2 bases and 1 base respectively, with 7 bases between them. The CDR3 region has the DNA TGTGCCAGCAGTGAACTAGGGGGCACAGATACGCAGTATTTT. Its translation: CASSELGGTDTQYF.

The V call is TRBV11-2, the J call TRBJ2-1, with D possibly matching TRBD1 (6 bases). Trimming removed 2 bases from V and 7 bases from J, with 6 bases in between. The CDR3 length is 12 residues. CDR1 is SGHAT and CDR2 is FQNNGV in the germline V gene. The CDR3 reads CASSLQGNEQFF. CDR3 nucleotides: TGTGCCAGCAGCTTACAGGGGAATGAGCAGTTCTTC.

The gene calls are TRBV10-3 and TRBJ1-2, with unresolved D. The V gene lost 5 bases and the J gene lost 4 bases, with 11 bases spanning the gap. The CDR3 is made up of 13 amino acids. The V gene's germline CDR1 is ENHRY and CDR2 SYGVKD. The CDR3 reads CAISTPEGYGYTF. CDR3 in DNA: TGTGCCATCAGTACGCCGGAGGGCTATGGCTACACCTTC.

The V call is TRBV29-1, the J call TRBJ2-2; no clear D. Germline values: CDR1 SQVTM, CDR2 ANQGSEA. Trimming cost V 4 bases and J 5 bases, with 8 bases left between them. The CDR3 has 12 residues. CDR3 sequence reads: CSVGQRTGELFF. CDR3 nucleotides: TGCAGCGTTGGGCAGAGGACCGGGGAGCTGTTTTTT.

This chain links TRBV20-1 with TRBJ1-2; 9 nucleotides agree with TRBD1. Germline V CDR1 and CDR2: DFQATT, SNEGSKA (reference sequence). The CDR3 extends over 14 amino acids. With 3 bases clipped from V and 2 bases from J, the junction kept 4 bases outside the gene matches. This CDR3 reads CSASRQGGNYGYTF. The DNA for the CDR3 is TGCAGTGCTAGTCGACAGGGGGGCAACTATGGCTACACCTTC.

The rearrangement links TRBV27 to TRBJ1-1, with D tentatively TRBD1 (5 bases). V lost 2 bases, J lost 0 bases, and 7 bases lay in between. The CDR3 is 14 residues long. Germline CDR1 MNHEY, CDR2 SMNVEV (reference sequence). The CDR3 region is CASSLTRVNTEAFF. The CDR3 region has the DNA TGTGCCAGCAGTTTAACCAGGGTGAACACTGAAGCTTTCTTT.

In its sample, this clone was seen once. The V gene is TRBV19, the J gene TRBJ1-3; a possible D gene is TRBD1 (6 bases). CDR3 length: 13 residues. The V gene's germline CDR1 is LNHDA and CDR2 SQIVND (reference sequence). Between the trimmed V and J ends, which lost 4 bases and 2 bases, there was a span of 6 bases. CDR3 in amino acids: CASSRTAGNTIYF. The CDR3 coding sequence is TGTGCCAGTAGTAGGACAGCTGGAAACACCATATATTTT.

The chain links TRBV6-6 to TRBJ2-3, with D possibly TRBD1 on 6 matching bases. Trimming removed 4 bases from V and 2 bases from J, with 10 bases in between. Germline CDR1 is MNHNY and CDR2 is SVGAGI (reference sequence). CDR3 length: 14 amino acids. The CDR3 DNA reads as TGTGCCAGCAGTTCGACAGGATACACAGATACGCAGTATTTT. Protein product: CASSSTGYTDTQYF.

CDR3 protein: CASSLRTGGTYGYTF. The CDR3 DNA reads as TGCGCCAGCAGCCTAAGGACAGGGGGCACCTATGGCTACACCTTC. The chain combines TRBV5-1 with TRBJ1-2; 11 nucleotides match TRBD1. Germline CDR1 is SGHRS and CDR2 is YFSETQ. Trimming at V came to 4 bases and at J to 4 bases, leaving 6 bases not matched to a gene. There are 15 residues in the CDR3.

The V call is TRBV25-1, the J call TRBJ1-5; maybe TRBD1 (6 bases). CDR1 and CDR2 (germline): MGHDK, SYGVNS. V was cut by 1 base and J by 7 bases, with 11 bases left in between. The CDR3 extends over 14 amino acids. CDR3 coding DNA: TGTGCCAGCAGTGAATCGAGGGGGGGCCAGCCCCAGCATTTT. Translating it yields CASSESRGGQPQHF.

V gene TRBV2 combines with J gene TRBJ2-7; TRBD2 matches at 11 bases. Germline trimming cut 0 bases from V and 0 bases from J; bases unmatched to any gene: 1. Looked up from germline, CDR1 is SNHLY and CDR2 is FYNNEI. The CDR3 covers 16 residues. The CDR3 loop is CASSEAGLAASYEQYF. The CDR3 nucleotides are TGTGCCAGCAGTGAAGCGGGACTAGCGGCCTCCTACGAGCAGTACTTC. Variable domain in full (rest from reference TRBV2 and TRBJ2-7): EPEVTQTPSHQVTQMGQEVILRCVPISNHLYFYWYRQILGQKVEFLVSFYNNEISEKSEIFDDQFSVERPDGSNFTLKIRSTKLEDSAMYFCASSEAGLAASYEQYFGPGTRLTVT.

The CDR3 protein is CASSQETGVNTEAFF. For the CDR3, the DNA is TGCGCCAGCAGCCAAGAAACGGGAGTGAACACTGAAGCTTTCTTT. The chain combines TRBV4-1 with TRBJ1-1; no clear D. Germline lookup yields CDR1 MGHRA and CDR2 YSYEKL. V was shortened by 0 bases and J by 0 bases, with 8 bases between the two germline ends. The CDR3 runs 15 residues.

This chain uses TRBV7-2 with TRBJ2-2, with D possibly being TRBD2 (5 bases). Trimming stripped 4 bases from V and 5 bases from J, with 14 bases between. Germline V gene sequence: CDR1 SGHTA, CDR2 FQGNSA. CDR3 length: 15 residues. CDR3: CASSSGPQRTGELFF. The CDR3 nucleotides read TGTGCCAGCAGCTCCGGGCCTCAGCGGACCGGGGAGCTGTTTTTT.

The gene calls are TRBV13 and TRBJ2-7; D remains ambiguous. Trimming removed 4 bases from V and 2 bases from J, with 6 bases in between. The CDR3 runs 12 residues. Looked up from germline, CDR1 is PRHDT and CDR2 is FYEKMQ (reference sequence). CDR3 sequence (DNA): TGTGCCAGCAGCTATGCAGCCTACGAGCAGTACTTC. Translated: CASSYAAYEQYF.

The CDR3, as DNA: TGTGCCAGCAGCAAAGTGGAGCGGGAGGGCCAAGAGACCCAGTACTTC. It specifies CASSKVEREGQETQYF. The chain uses TRBV21-1 and TRBJ2-5; TRBD2 is the table's D call, not checked against the DNA. TRBV21-1 is a pseudogene segment. CDR3 length: 16 amino acids.

This clone appeared a single time. The chain combines TRBV10-1 with TRBJ2-3; D is undetermined. The CDR3 sequence is 16 residues long. With 3 bases removed from V and 2 bases from J, the gap between germline ends came to 15 bases. Per the germline V gene, CDR1 is WNHNN and CDR2 is SYGVQD (reference sequence). The CDR3 protein is CASSEDTLSSTDTQYF. CDR3 bases: TGCGCCAGCAGTGAAGACACATTATCCTCCACAGATACGCAGTATTTT.

Ten or more counts support this clone. The gene calls are TRBV6-1 and TRBJ1-2; 7 nucleotides align to TRBD1. Germline values: CDR1 MNHNS, CDR2 SASEGT. The length of the CDR3 is 16 residues. With 1 base clipped from V and 4 bases from J, the junction kept 9 bases outside the gene matches. The CDR3 loop reads CASSEEEAGGFYGYTF. For the CDR3, the DNA is TGTGCCAGCAGTGAAGAAGAAGCAGGGGGATTCTATGGCTACACCTTC.

V and J are TRBV5-1 and TRBJ2-3; a possible D gene is TRBD1 (6 bases). The CDR3 contains 13 residues. The germline V gene has CDR1 SGHRS and CDR2 YFSETQ. V was pared by 2 bases and J by 5 bases, with 9 bases between. The CDR3 DNA is TGCGCCAGCAGCTTCACAGGGTTAGATACGCAGTATTTT. Translated, it gives CASSFTGLDTQYF.